This TCR beta chain was recovered during a study of blood T cell repertoires in COVID-19. The repertoire was sequenced with immunoSEQ multiplex PCR; TCRdb's copy has only in-frame clones and lacks some. The sample contains a few hundred thousand clones, about 78% of which appear only once. Only one count was recorded for this clone. The source material was peripheral blood. This sequence originates from a woman aged 70-85 years with acute or convalescent COVID-19.

The CDR3 reads CASSLHGTGETQYF. The CDR3 DNA sequence: TGTGCCAGCAGCTTACATGGGACAGGGGAGACCCAGTACTTC. This chain joins TRBV7-3 and TRBJ2-5; 9 positions agree with TRBD1. Losses at the gene ends were 2 bases for V and 5 bases for J; bases not matched to a gene: 3. Germline values: CDR1 SGHTA, CDR2 FQGTGA. The CDR3 spans 14 residues.